This T cell receptor (beta chain) was identified in a study of blood T cell repertoires in COVID-19. About the research overall: The analysed material was cDNA or gDNA that came from T cells, B-cell-depleted T cells, or PBMCs.

With 7 bases removed from V and 8 bases from J, the gap between germline ends came to 9 bases. The CDR3 consists of 11 residues. Per the study methods: It was from reference gene primer amplification that nucleated cell counts were estimated. Clones were read by immunoSEQ multiplex PCR, and TCRdb kept only the in-frame ones, dropping some. That table supplies the V and J calls and clone size; D and trimming were determined from the DNA. The sample contains tens of thousands of clones, about nine tenths of which appear only once. Specimen: peripheral blood. This TCR was recovered from a woman aged 50 to 60 with active or convalescent COVID-19. The chain is built from TRBV12-3 or TRBV12-4 and TRBJ2-1; D is unresolved. The DNA for the CDR3 is TGTGCCAGCACCCACAAAGATGAGCAGTTCTTC. This encodes CASTHKDEQFF.